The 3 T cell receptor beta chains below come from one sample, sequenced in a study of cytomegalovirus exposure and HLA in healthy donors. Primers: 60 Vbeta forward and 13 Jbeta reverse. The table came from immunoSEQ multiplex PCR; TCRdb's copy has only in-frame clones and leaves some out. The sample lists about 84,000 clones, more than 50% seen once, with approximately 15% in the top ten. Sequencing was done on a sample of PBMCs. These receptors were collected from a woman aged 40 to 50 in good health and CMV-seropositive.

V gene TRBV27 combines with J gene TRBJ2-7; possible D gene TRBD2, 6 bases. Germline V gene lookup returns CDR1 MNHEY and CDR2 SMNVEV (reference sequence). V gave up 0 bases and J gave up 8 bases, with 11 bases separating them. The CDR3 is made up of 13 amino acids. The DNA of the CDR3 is TGTGCCAGCAGTTTATCGCGGGGTCCGCAGCAGTACTTC. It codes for CASSLSRGPQQYF.

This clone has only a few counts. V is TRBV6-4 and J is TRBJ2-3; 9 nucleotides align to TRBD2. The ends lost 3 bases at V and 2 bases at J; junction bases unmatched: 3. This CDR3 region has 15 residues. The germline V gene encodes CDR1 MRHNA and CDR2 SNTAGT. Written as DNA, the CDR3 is TGTGCCAGCAGTGATTTAGCGGGGGCCACAGATACGCAGTATTTT. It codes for CASSDLAGATDTQYF.

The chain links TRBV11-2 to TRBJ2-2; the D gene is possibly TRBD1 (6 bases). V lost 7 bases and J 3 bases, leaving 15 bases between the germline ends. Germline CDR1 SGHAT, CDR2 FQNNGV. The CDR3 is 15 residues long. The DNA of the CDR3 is TGTGCCAGCAAAGGATGGACAGAGGACACCGGGGAGCTGTTTTTT. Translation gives CASKGWTEDTGELFF.